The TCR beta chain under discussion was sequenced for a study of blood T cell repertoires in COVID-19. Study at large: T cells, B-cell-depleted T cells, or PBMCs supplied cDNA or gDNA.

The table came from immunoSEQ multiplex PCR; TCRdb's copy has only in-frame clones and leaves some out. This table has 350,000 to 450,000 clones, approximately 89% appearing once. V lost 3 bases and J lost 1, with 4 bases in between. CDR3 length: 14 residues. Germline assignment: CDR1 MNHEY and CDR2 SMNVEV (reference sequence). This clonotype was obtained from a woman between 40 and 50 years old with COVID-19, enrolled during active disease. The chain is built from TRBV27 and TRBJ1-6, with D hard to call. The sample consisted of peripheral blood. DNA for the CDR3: TGTGCCAGCAGTTTGAGGTCCTATAATTCACCCCTCCACTTT. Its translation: CASSLRSYNSPLHF.